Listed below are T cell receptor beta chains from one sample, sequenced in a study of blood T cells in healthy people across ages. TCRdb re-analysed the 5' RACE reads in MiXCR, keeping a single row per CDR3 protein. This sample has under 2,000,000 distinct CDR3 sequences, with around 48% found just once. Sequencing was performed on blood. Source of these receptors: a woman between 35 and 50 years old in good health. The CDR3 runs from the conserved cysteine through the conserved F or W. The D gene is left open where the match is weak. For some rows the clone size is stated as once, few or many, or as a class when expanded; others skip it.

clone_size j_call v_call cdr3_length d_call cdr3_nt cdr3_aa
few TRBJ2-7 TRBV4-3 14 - TGCGCCAGCAGCCAAGGGGGGCAGCACTACGAGCAGTACTTC CASSQGGQHYEQYF
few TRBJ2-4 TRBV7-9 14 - TGTGCCAGCAGCTTCAGGCCAGACAAAAACATTCAGTACTTC CASSFRPDKNIQYF
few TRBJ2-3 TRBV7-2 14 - TGTGCCAGCAGCTTACCAGATCGAACAGATACGCAGTATTTT CASSLPDRTDTQYF
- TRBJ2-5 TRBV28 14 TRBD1 TGTGCCAGCACCCGGACAGGGGGTTTAGAGACCCAGTACTTC CASTRTGGLETQYF
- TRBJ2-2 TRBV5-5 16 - TGTGCCAGCAGCTTGAGAAGGGTAGCGAACACCGGGGAGCTGTTTTTT CASSLRRVANTGELFF
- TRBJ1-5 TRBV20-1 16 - TGCAGTGCTAGAGTTCGGGGGGATTCCGGCAATCAGCCCCAGCATTTT CSARVRGDSGNQPQHF
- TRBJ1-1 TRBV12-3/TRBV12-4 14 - TGTGCCAGCAGTTGGCAGGGATCACGTACTGAAGCTTTCTTT CASSWQGSRTEAFF
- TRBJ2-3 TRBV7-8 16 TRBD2 TGTGCCAGCAGCATTGCCGGGACTAGCCCCACAGATACGCAGTATTTT CASSIAGTSPTDTQYF
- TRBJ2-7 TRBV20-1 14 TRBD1 TGCAGTGCCGTGGGGACAGGGCTAACCTACGAGCAGTACTTC CSAVGTGLTYEQYF
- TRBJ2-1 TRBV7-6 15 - TGTGCCAGCAGCCCCCGGCCGTCGCGTATGGATGAGCAGTTCTTC CASSPRPSRMDEQFF
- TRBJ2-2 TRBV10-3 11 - TGTGCCATTTCTACGGCCCTCGAGCTGTTTTTT CAISTALELFF
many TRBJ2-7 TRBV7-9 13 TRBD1 TGTGCCAGCAGCCCGGGACAGGGGGCTGTGCAGTACTTC CASSPGQGAVQYF
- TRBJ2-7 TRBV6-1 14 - TGTGCCAGCTGTCCAGTCCCTGGCACCTACGAGCAGTACTTC CASCPVPGTYEQYF
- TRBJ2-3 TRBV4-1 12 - TGCGCCAGCAGCAACGGGGGAGATACGCAGTATTTT CASSNGGDTQYF
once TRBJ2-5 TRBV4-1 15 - TGCGCCAGCAGCCAAGTGGGCGCCTCATTAGAGACCCAGTACTTC CASSQVGASLETQYF
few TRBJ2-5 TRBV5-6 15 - TGTGCCAGCAGCCAACGCCTAGTTGGCCAAGAGACCCAGTACTTC CASSQRLVGQETQYF
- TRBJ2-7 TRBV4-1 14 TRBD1 TGCGCCAGCAGCCAAGGGGACAGGATCTACGAGCAGTACTTC CASSQGDRIYEQYF
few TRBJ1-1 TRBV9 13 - TGTGCCAGCAGCGTAGGTACAGCCACTGAAGCTTTCTTT CASSVGTATEAFF
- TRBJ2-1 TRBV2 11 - TGTGCCAGCAGTGGGGTGGCAGGGGAGTTCTTC CASSGVAGEFF
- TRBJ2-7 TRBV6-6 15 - TGTGCCAGCAGTTACTCGAGAGAACGGCCCTACGAGCAGTACTTC CASSYSRERPYEQYF
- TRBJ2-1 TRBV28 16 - TGTGCCAGCAGTTTTCCCCCCCCGACGAACTACAATGAGCAGTTCTTC CASSFPPPTNYNEQFF
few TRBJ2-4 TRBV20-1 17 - TGCAGTGCTAGAGAGGCAGGGATAAGAATGACCAAAAACATTCAGTACTTC CSAREAGIRMTKNIQYF
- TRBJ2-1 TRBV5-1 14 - TGCGCCAGCAGCTTGGAACAGGGGGGGGATGAGCAGTTCTTC CASSLEQGGDEQFF
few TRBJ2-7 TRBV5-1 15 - TGCGCCAGCAGCCCAGGCCCCGGAGGGAGCTACGAGCAGTACTTC CASSPGPGGSYEQYF
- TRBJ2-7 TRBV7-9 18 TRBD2 TGTACCAGCAGCCCCTTTGTAGCGGGGGGGCGGGTTCTCTACGAGCAGTACTTC CTSSPFVAGGRVLYEQYF